The source of this T cell receptor beta chain is a study of T cell repertoires in cytomegalovirus infection. The germline CDR1 and CDR2 sequences are MDHEN and SYDVKM. The CDR3 loop spans 19 amino acids. Losses at the gene ends were 0 bases for V and 1 base for J; bases not matched to a gene: 10. TCRdb used MiXCR to reprocess the reads, holding one entry per CDR3 protein. The sample holds about 310,000 distinct CDR3 sequences, 8% to 10% seen once. This clonotype appeared a few times. This chain uses TRBV28 with TRBJ2-1, with TRBD2 matching 9 bases. Sequenced input: PBMCs. This clonotype originated in a human donor in good health (CMV status not recorded). Some clones in this sample may be carry-over from other donors' samples. Here the CDR3 reads CASSLWPRSGGNSYNEQFF. The CDR3 coding sequence is TGTGCCAGCAGTTTATGGCCCCGAAGCGGGGGGAATTCCTACAATGAGCAGTTCTTC. Together with reference TRBV28 and TRBJ2-1, the CDR3 gives the full variable domain: DVKVTQSSRYLVKRTGEKVFLECVQDMDHENMFWYRQDPGLGLRLIYFSYDVKMKEKGDIPEGYSVSREKKERFSLILESASTNQTSMYLCASSLWPRSGGNSYNEQFFGPGTRLTVL.